The following is a T cell receptor beta chain sequence with its context. Its antigen is not known. CDR3 length equals 14 residues. CDR1 is LGHDT and CDR2 is YNNKEL in the germline V gene (reference sequence). The J segment lost 5 bases and the V segment lost 4 bases, leaving 6 bases of the junction unmatched. Via MiXCR, TCRdb re-called the 5' RACE reads, giving one row per CDR3 protein. The sample consists of about 500,000 distinct CDR3 sequences, approximately 20% of them appearing once. This sample was included in a study of T-cell memory formation after mild COVID-19. Study-level background: Most TCR clusters belonged to a single donor. Overall study findings and caveats: Pre-infection memory contained some responding clones, which suggested that cross-reactive memory had joined. Day 15 to 85 contractors were CD4/CD8 balanced; later expanders leaned CD4+. Second-wave clones that peaked on day 37 lacked confirmed SARS-CoV-2 specificity.

V gene TRBV3-1 combines with J gene TRBJ2-3; 7 bases fit TRBD2. This receptor was obtained from an adult woman who had mild COVID-19 (a few samples of this study predate the infection). Cell type and time point are not known. The sample consisted of PBMCs or a T cell subset sorted from them (not recorded which). The CDR3 DNA reads TGTGCCAGCAGCCGCCGGACTAGTCAAGATACGCAGTATTTT. It translates to CASSRRTSQDTQYF.